One T cell receptor beta chain is described in this entry. The sample belongs to a study of blood T cell repertoires in COVID-19. About the study: T cells, B-cell-depleted T cells, or PBMCs provided the cDNA or gDNA that served as material.

Original handling: Quantification of nucleated cells was approximated via reference gene primer amplification. TCRdb's table, derived via immunoSEQ multiplex PCR, lists solely in-frame clones and lacks some. Clone size and the V and J calls come from that table; the DNA yielded D and trimming. Of over 250,000 clones listed, 85% to 90% are singletons. V was pared by 1 base and J by 7 bases, with 10 bases between. CDR1 is SGHVS, CDR2 FQNEAQ, per germline. The CDR3 consists of 14 residues. The sequenced sample was peripheral blood. The V call is TRBV7-8, the J call TRBJ1-4; tentatively, D is TRBD1 (5 bases). This receptor was identified in a human donor in a cohort sampled during active COVID-19. For the CDR3, the DNA is TGTGCCAGCAGCTTAGACAGGTTTGGTGAAAAACTGTTTTTT. The encoded protein is CASSLDRFGEKLFF.